The 18 T cell receptor beta chains listed next were all sequenced from one sample in a study of T cells in Graves' hyperthyroidism and ophthalmopathy. Using RNA transcripts as the source, TCR beta CDR3 regions were amplified. HTBI primers were the set used in a first-round RT-PCR of the TCR CDR3. TCRdb independently ran MiXCR on the multiplex PCR reads; one entry per CDR3 protein. The data contain 660,000 or so distinct CDR3 sequences, more than 20% of them singletons. The sample was blood. The receptors originated from a man aged 30 to 45 with Graves' ophthalmopathy.

This clonotype was recorded a few times. The V gene is TRBV7-2, the J gene TRBJ2-5; D is possibly TRBD1 (6 bases). The CDR3 is 15 amino acids. The germline CDR1 and CDR2 sequences are SGHTA and FQGNSA. V was clipped by 3 bases and J by 5 bases, with 16 bases between them. The CDR3 sequence: CASSLRKQGRETQYF. CDR3 bases: TGTGCCAGCAGCTTGCGGAAACAGGGCCGGGAGACCCAGTACTTC.

The chain links TRBV30 to TRBJ2-5; perhaps TRBD2 as D (6 bases). Trimming took off 0 bases at V and 4 bases at J, with 15 bases between the two ends. Germline CDR1 GTSNPN, CDR2 SVGIG (reference sequence). The CDR3 length is 15 residues. The CDR3 sequence is CAWSVGAGSLETQYF. In DNA, the CDR3 is TGTGCCTGGAGTGTAGGGGCGGGGTCCCTAGAGACCCAGTACTTC.

The V call is TRBV28, the J call TRBJ1-1; possible D gene TRBD1, 6 bases. This CDR3 is built from 13 residues. V lost 5 bases and J lost 8, with 15 bases in between. Germline V gives CDR1 MDHEN, CDR2 SYDVKM. The CDR3 region has the DNA TGTGCCAGCAGTCCTCAGACAGGCGGGGAAGCTTTCTTT. This sequence encodes CASSPQTGGEAFF. Full variable domain (remainder filled in from reference TRBV28 and TRBJ1-1): DVKVTQSSRYLVKRTGEKVFLECVQDMDHENMFWYRQDPGLGLRLIYFSYDVKMKEKGDIPEGYSVSREKKERFSLILESASTNQTSMYLCASSPQTGGEAFFGQGTRLTVV.

Details on this clonotype: The junction does not match germline at one end; this may be a read error. The genes are TRBV5-4 and TRBJ1-1; 9 nucleotides match TRBD1. CDR3 length: 16 residues. Looked up from germline, CDR1 is SGHNT and CDR2 is YYREEE (reference sequence). CDR3 sequence: CASSPRPGTGNTGAFF. In DNA, the CDR3 is TGTGCCAGCAGCCCACGCCCCGGGACAGGGAACACTGGAGCTTTCTTT.

This clonotype showed up many times. The chain couples TRBV28 to TRBJ1-1; no reliable D call. Germline CDR1 and CDR2: MDHEN and SYDVKM. The V gene lost 3 bases and the J gene lost 2 bases, with 7 bases spanning the gap. CDR3 length equals 13 residues. CDR3 coding DNA: TGTGCCAGCAGTTTTTCCAGAAACACTGAAGCTTTCTTT. Amino acids: CASSFSRNTEAFF. The full variable domain, in which reference TRBV28 and TRBJ1-1 provide the parts outside the CDR3, is DVKVTQSSRYLVKRTGEKVFLECVQDMDHENMFWYRQDPGLGLRLIYFSYDVKMKEKGDIPEGYSVSREKKERFSLILESASTNQTSMYLCASSFSRNTEAFFGQGTRLTVV.

The sample holds a few counts of this clonotype. V is TRBV27 and J is TRBJ1-3; a weak D match, TRBD1 (5 bases). The CDR3 sequence is 14 residues long. Trimming stripped 4 bases from V and 2 bases from J, with 9 bases between. The germline V gene encodes CDR1 MNHEY and CDR2 SMNVEV (reference sequence). The CDR3 sequence is CASSSRATGNTIYF. Written as DNA, the CDR3 is TGTGCCAGCAGTTCCAGGGCAACTGGAAACACCATATATTTT.

This clonotype occurred a few times. The chain joins TRBV10-3 to TRBJ2-5; D is perhaps TRBD2 (6 bases). The V gene's germline CDR1 is ENHRY and CDR2 SYGVKD. The CDR3 is 13 amino acids. V was pared by 6 bases and J by 5 bases, with 13 bases between. The CDR3 is CAIRGREGETQYF. In DNA form, the CDR3 reads TGTGCCATCAGAGGGCGGGAAGGGGAGACCCAGTACTTC.

This clonotype showed up many times. The chain combines TRBV12-3 or TRBV12-4 with TRBJ1-5; D gene unclear. V was pared by 1 base and J by 6 bases, with 10 bases between. This CDR3 has 14 residues. The CDR3 sequence: CASSLGDVRQPQHF. DNA of the CDR3: TGTGCCAGCAGTTTAGGAGACGTGCGTCAGCCCCAGCATTTT.

This clonotype has just a few counts. The rearrangement uses TRBV27 and TRBJ2-7; 7 bases map to TRBD1. From germline, CDR1 is MNHEY and CDR2 SMNVEV (reference sequence). This CDR3 is 13 amino acids long. V shed 5 bases, J shed 5 bases, and the junction held 6 bases outside the gene matches. The CDR3 reads CASSGGQRHEQYF. In DNA form, the CDR3 reads TGTGCCAGCAGTGGGGGACAGAGACACGAGCAGTACTTC.

The chain is built from TRBV20-1 and TRBJ1-1; D remains unclear. This CDR3 contains 13 residues. V lost 5 bases and J 4 bases, leaving 14 bases between the germline ends. Germline V lookup: CDR1 DFQATT, CDR2 SNEGSKA (reference sequence). The CDR3 sequence: CSAVQVSGTEAFF. The CDR3 DNA reads as TGCAGTGCTGTCCAGGTAAGCGGCACTGAAGCTTTCTTT.

The V call is TRBV24-1, the J call TRBJ2-5; TRBD2 might be the D (5 bases). Per germline, CDR1 KGHDR and CDR2 SFDVKD. This CDR3 has 13 amino acids. With 5 bases removed from V and 0 bases from J, the gap between germline ends came to 6 bases. The CDR3 region is CATSGENQETQYF. The CDR3 coding sequence is TGTGCCACCAGTGGGGAGAACCAAGAGACCCAGTACTTC.

The chain carries TRBV6-1 and TRBJ2-7; D remains unclear. V lost 5 bases and J 3 bases, leaving 14 bases between the germline ends. The CDR3 runs 14 residues. CDR1 is MNHNS and CDR2 is SASEGT in the germline V gene. CDR3 sequence: CASSYGPTIYEQYF. CDR3 sequence (DNA): TGTGCCAGCAGTTATGGACCTACAATCTACGAGCAGTACTTC.

This clonotype was counted only a few times. The chain is built from TRBV24-1 and TRBJ2-1; 10 positions match TRBD1. CDR1 is KGHDR, CDR2 SFDVKD, per germline. The CDR3 sequence is 15 residues long. V trimming: 7 bases; J trimming: 7 bases; junction bases outside the gene matches: 9. CDR3 sequence reads: CATRGRDRGRNEQFF. CDR3 sequence (DNA): TGTGCCACCAGGGGAAGGGACAGGGGTCGGAATGAGCAGTTCTTC.

The chain combines TRBV19 with TRBJ1-3; D ambiguous. CDR3 length: 13 amino acids. V was clipped by 6 bases and J by 0 bases, with 6 bases between them. Per the germline V gene, CDR1 is LNHDA and CDR2 is SQIVND (reference sequence). CDR3 bases: TGTGCCAGTAGCCATTCCTCTGGAAACACCATATATTTT. Protein: CASSHSSGNTIYF.

This clonotype came up a few times. The chain employs TRBV28 and TRBJ1-5; TRBD1 matches at 7 bases. Germline-derived CDR1 and CDR2 are MDHEN and SYDVKM. Trimming cost V 3 bases and J 2 bases; bases outside gene matches: 10. The CDR3 runs 17 residues. The CDR3 is CASSFSLTGRRNQPQHF. CDR3 sequence (DNA): TGTGCCAGCAGTTTCTCATTGACAGGGAGGCGCAATCAGCCCCAGCATTTT.

This clonotype was seen only a few times. V usage is TRBV29-1 and J usage is TRBJ1-2, with TRBD1 matching over 7 bases. Germline assignment: CDR1 SQVTM and CDR2 ANQGSEA. The CDR3 loop spans 15 amino acids. Losses at the gene ends were 3 bases for V and 8 bases for J; bases not matched to a gene: 15. The CDR3 region is CSVDGQGVLNRGYTF. The DNA for the CDR3 is TGCAGCGTTGACGGCCAGGGGGTCCTGAATAGGGGCTACACCTTC.

This chain links TRBV4-1 with TRBJ2-2; D is possibly TRBD1 or TRBD2 (6 bases each). The germline V gene encodes CDR1 MGHRA and CDR2 YSYEKL. Trimming took 4 bases from V and 4 from J, leaving 13 bases between them. The CDR3 has 15 amino acids. CDR3: CASSPAGGGTGELFF. In nucleotides, the CDR3 is TGCGCCAGCAGCCCCGCCGGGGGCGGCACCGGGGAGCTGTTTTTT.

The chain combines TRBV6-2 or TRBV6-3 with TRBJ2-7; D might be TRBD1 (6 bases). This CDR3 contains 13 residues. V lost 5 bases to trimming and J lost 4 bases, with 12 bases between them. Germline V lookup: CDR1 MNHEY, CDR2 SVGEGT. The CDR3 DNA reads TGTGCCAGCAGTGCAGGGGCGAGATACGAGCAGTACTTC. Protein: CASSAGARYEQYF.